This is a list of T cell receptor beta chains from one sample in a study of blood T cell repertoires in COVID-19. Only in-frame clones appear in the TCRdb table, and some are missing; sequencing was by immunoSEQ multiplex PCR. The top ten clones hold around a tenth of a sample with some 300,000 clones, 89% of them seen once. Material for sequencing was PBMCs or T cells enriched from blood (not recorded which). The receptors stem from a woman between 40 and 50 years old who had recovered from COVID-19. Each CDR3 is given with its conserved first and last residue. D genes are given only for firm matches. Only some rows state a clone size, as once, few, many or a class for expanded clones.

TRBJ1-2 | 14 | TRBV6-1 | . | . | CACGRGRIDYGYTF | TGTGCCTGCGGCAGAGGGAGAATTGACTATGGCTACACCTTC
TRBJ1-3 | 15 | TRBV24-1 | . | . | CATSDGQVAGNTIYF | TGTGCCACCAGTGATGGTCAGGTGGCTGGAAACACCATATATTTT
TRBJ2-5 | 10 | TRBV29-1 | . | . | CSVETGTQYF | TGCAGCGTTGAAACAGGGACCCAGTACTTC
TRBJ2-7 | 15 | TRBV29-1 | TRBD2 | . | CSVEEEWREGYEQYF | TGCAGCGTTGAAGAGGAGTGGCGGGAGGGATACGAGCAGTACTTC
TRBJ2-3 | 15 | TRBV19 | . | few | CASSTRDTDTDTQYF | TGTGCCAGTAGTACTCGGGACACAGACACAGATACGCAGTATTTT
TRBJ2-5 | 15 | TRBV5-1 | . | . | CASSFEGGGWETQYF | TGCGCCAGCAGCTTCGAGGGAGGAGGTTGGGAGACCCAGTACTTC
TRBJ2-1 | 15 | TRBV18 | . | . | CASSPLTSSYNEQFF | TGTGCCAGCTCACCACTTACGAGCTCCTACAATGAGCAGTTCTTC
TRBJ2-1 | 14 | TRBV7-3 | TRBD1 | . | CASSRDSGAGEQFF | TGTGCCAGCAGCCGGGACAGCGGAGCAGGTGAGCAGTTCTTC
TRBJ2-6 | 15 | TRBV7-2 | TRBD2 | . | CASRLAGSGANVLTF | TGTGCCAGCAGACTAGCGGGCTCTGGGGCCAACGTCCTGACTTTC
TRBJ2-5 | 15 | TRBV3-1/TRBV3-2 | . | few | CASSQDLRQEETQYF | TGTGCCAGCAGCCAAGACCTCCGGCAGGAAGAGACCCAGTACTTC
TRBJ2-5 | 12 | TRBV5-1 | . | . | CASSSPQETQYF | TGCGCCAGCAGCTCCCCACAAGAGACCCAGTACTTC
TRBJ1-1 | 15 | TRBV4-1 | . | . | CASSQVGKRGTEAFF | TGCGCCAGCAGCCAAGTAGGAAAAAGGGGCACTGAAGCTTTCTTT
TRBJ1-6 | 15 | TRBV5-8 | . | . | CASSLGREYNSPLHF | TGTGCCAGCAGCTTAGGCAGGGAATATAATTCACCCCTCCACTTT
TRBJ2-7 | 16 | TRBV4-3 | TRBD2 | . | CASSPIIAGGAYEQYF | TGCGCCAGCAGCCCTATAATAGCGGGAGGTGCCTACGAGCAGTACTTC
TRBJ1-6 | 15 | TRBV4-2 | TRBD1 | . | CASSRGTERNSPLHF | TGTGCCAGCAGCCGGGGGACAGAGCGTAATTCACCCCTCCACTTT
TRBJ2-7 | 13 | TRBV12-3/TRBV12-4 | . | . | CASSFWGAYEQYF | TGTGCCAGCAGTTTCTGGGGAGCCTACGAGCAGTACTTC
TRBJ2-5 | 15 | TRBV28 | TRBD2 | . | CASSRSGGAGETQYF | TGTGCCAGCAGTCGAAGCGGGGGGGCCGGGGAGACCCAGTACTTC
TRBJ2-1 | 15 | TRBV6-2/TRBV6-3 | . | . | CASSSQGSSYNEQFF | TGTGCCAGCAGTTCTCAGGGGAGCTCCTACAATGAGCAGTTCTTC
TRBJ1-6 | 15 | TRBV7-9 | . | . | CASSSPQGSGSPLHF | TGTGCCAGCAGCTCCCCGCAGGGATCGGGTTCACCCCTCCACTTT
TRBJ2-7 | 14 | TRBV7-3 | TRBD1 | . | CASSSDREGYEQYF | TGTGCCAGCAGCTCTGACAGGGAAGGCTACGAGCAGTACTTC
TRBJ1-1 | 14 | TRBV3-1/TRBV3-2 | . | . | CASSQGHKNTEAFF | TGTGCCAGCAGCCAGGGACACAAGAACACTGAAGCTTTCTTT
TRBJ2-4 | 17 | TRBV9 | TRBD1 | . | CASSGPGTGGQQYIQYF | TGTGCCAGCAGCGGCCCGGGGACAGGGGGACAACAGTACATTCAGTACTTC